This entry features one T cell receptor beta chain sequence. TCRdb passed the 5' RACE reads through MiXCR, listing each CDR3 protein once. The table includes approximately 84,000 distinct CDR3 sequences, around 14% detected once. Trimming took off 4 bases at V and 2 bases at J, with 5 bases between the two ends. The CDR3 totals 11 residues. The germline CDR1 and CDR2 sequences are GTSNPN and SVGIG (reference sequence). This record comes from a study of early T cells in non-severe SARS-CoV-2 infection. The rearrangement joins TRBV30 to TRBJ1-1; no definite D call. The sample comprised whole blood. This clonotype was obtained from an adult who was a healthcare worker with PCR-confirmed SARS-CoV-2 infection or an uninfected control (not recorded which). The DNA of the CDR3 is TGTGCCTGGACCAGAAACACTGAAGCTTTCTTT. Its translation is CAWTRNTEAFF. Supplemented by reference TRBV30 and TRBJ1-1, the full variable domain reads SQTIHQWPATLVQPVGSPLSLECTVEGTSNPNLYWYRQAAGRGLQLLFYSVGIGQISSEVPQNLSASRPQDRQFILSSKKLLLSDSGFYLCAWTRNTEAFFGQGTRLTVV.